Each of the 20 T cell receptor beta chains below was sequenced from the same sample in a study of blood T cell repertoires in COVID-19. Produced via immunoSEQ multiplex PCR; TCRdb's table is partial and in-frame only. The repertoire holds around 320,000 clones, with 85% to 90% as singletons. The source material was PBMCs or T cells enriched from blood (not recorded which). The source of these receptors is a woman between 50 and 59 years old who had been exposed to COVID-19.

CDR3 nucleotide sequence: TGCGCCAGCAGCCCCCGAGCGGGGGTAGATGACACCGGGGAGCTGTTTTTT. It specifies CASSPRAGVDDTGELFF. The chain is built from TRBV5-1 and TRBJ2-2, with TRBD2 matching over 8 bases. The V gene end was trimmed by 4 bases and the J gene end by 3 bases; junction bases not matched to a gene: 11. Germline V gene lookup returns CDR1 SGHRS and CDR2 YFSETQ. The CDR3 covers 17 residues.

CDR3 nucleotides: TGTGCCAGCAGATCCACCGGGGTCAGCTCCTACGAGCAGTACTTC. It encodes CASRSTGVSSYEQYF. The chain uses TRBV28 and TRBJ2-7; possible D gene TRBD2, 5 bases. The CDR3 has 15 residues. With 6 bases removed from V and 0 bases from J, the gap between germline ends came to 15 bases. Germline CDR1 MDHEN, CDR2 SYDVKM.

The gene calls are TRBV19 and TRBJ1-1; D is ambiguous. The CDR3 is 11 amino acids. V shed 1 base and J shed 5 bases, with 2 bases lying between them. CDR1 LNHDA and CDR2 SQIVND come from the germline V gene (reference sequence). CDR3 in DNA: TGTGCCAGTAGTATAGCGACTGAAGCTTTCTTT. Its protein product is CASSIATEAFF.

The V and J genes are TRBV5-4 and TRBJ2-5, with D maybe TRBD2 (5 bases). Trimming shortened V by 4 bases and J by 5 bases, and 15 bases separated the two germline ends. Germline V lookup: CDR1 SGHNT, CDR2 YYREEE (reference sequence). The CDR3 consists of 14 residues. DNA for the CDR3: TGTGCCAGCAGCCATCGGGGTCAGTGGGAGACCCAGTACTTC. Translation gives CASSHRGQWETQYF.

The chain recombines TRBV7-2 with TRBJ2-7, with D tentatively TRBD1 (6 bases). The CDR3 covers 14 residues. Germline CDR1 SGHTA, CDR2 FQGNSA. Trimming took 5 bases from V and 0 from J, leaving 11 bases between them. The CDR3 sequence is CASSPVQGSYEQYF. For the CDR3, the DNA is TGTGCCAGCAGCCCGGTACAGGGCTCCTACGAGCAGTACTTC.

The chain employs TRBV7-9 and TRBJ2-1, with a tentative D call TRBD2 (6 bases). The V end lost 1 base, the J end lost 0 bases, and 16 bases lay between the germline ends. Germline lookup yields CDR1 SEHNR and CDR2 FQNEAQ (reference sequence). This CDR3 contains 18 residues. The DNA of the CDR3 is TGTGCCAGCAGCTTAGGGCTAGCGAAGAGCGGCTCCTACAATGAGCAGTTCTTC. Translation gives CASSLGLAKSGSYNEQFF.

V and J are TRBV12-3 or TRBV12-4 and TRBJ2-2; 7 bases are a match to TRBD1. The CDR3 contains 13 residues. With V trimmed by 7 bases and J by 5 bases, 4 bases remained unmatched. The CDR3 DNA sequence: TGTGCCAGCAACGGACAGGCGACCGGGGAGCTGTTTTTT. Translation: CASNGQATGELFF.

V gene TRBV5-1 combines with J gene TRBJ2-1; TRBD1 matches 8 bases. V dropped 4 bases and J dropped 4; count of bases not matched to a gene: 7. The germline V gene encodes CDR1 SGHRS and CDR2 YFSETQ. This CDR3 is 15 amino acids long. CDR3 sequence (DNA): TGCGCCAGCAGCCCGGAGGGACAGGATTACAATGAGCAGTTCTTC. It encodes CASSPEGQDYNEQFF.

V usage is TRBV2 and J usage is TRBJ2-3, with 9 bases identical to TRBD1. Losses at the gene ends were 6 bases for V and 7 bases for J; bases not matched to a gene: 11. This CDR3 region has 15 residues. The germline V gene has CDR1 SNHLY and CDR2 FYNNEI. The CDR3 DNA reads as TGTGCCAGCAGCCCCGGGACAGGGAATCTGAATACGCAGTATTTT. Translated: CASSPGTGNLNTQYF.

The V call is TRBV28, the J call TRBJ2-2; TRBD2 matches at 8 bases. Per the germline V gene, CDR1 is MDHEN and CDR2 is SYDVKM. The CDR3 consists of 14 residues. The V and J ends lost 8 bases and 7 bases, in that order; junction bases with no gene match: 9. The DNA of the CDR3 is TGTGCCAGCGGGAGACTAGCGAGAGTCGGGGAGCTGTTTTTT. Protein: CASGRLARVGELFF. The full variable domain, in which reference TRBV28 and TRBJ2-2 provide the parts outside the CDR3, is DVKVTQSSRYLVKRTGEKVFLECVQDMDHENMFWYRQDPGLGLRLIYFSYDVKMKEKGDIPEGYSVSREKKERFSLILESASTNQTSMYLCASGRLARVGELFFGEGSRLTVL.

The chain carries TRBV15 and TRBJ2-3; D unclear. Germline CDR1 is LNHNV and CDR2 is YYDKDF (reference sequence). Between the trimmed V and J ends, which lost 6 bases and 10 bases, there was a span of 20 bases. There are 14 residues in the CDR3. The CDR3 DNA reads TGTGCCACCAGGATAACCACAACGGCTAGTCCGCAGTATTTT. Amino acid sequence: CATRITTTASPQYF.

The chain employs TRBV18 and TRBJ1-4, with D unresolved. This CDR3 has 12 residues. CDR1 is KGHSH and CDR2 is LQKENI in the germline V gene. V was trimmed by 3 bases and J by 8 bases, leaving 7 bases between them. This CDR3 is CASSPSREKLFF. In DNA form, the CDR3 reads TGTGCCAGCTCACCTTCCAGAGAAAAACTGTTTTTT.

This chain joins TRBV6-4 and TRBJ1-5, with a weak D call TRBD1 (6 bases). CDR1 is MRHNA, CDR2 SNTAGT, per germline. V was clipped by 6 bases and J by 1 base, with 16 bases between them. There are 16 residues in the CDR3. CDR3 region: CASSPWGGQSNQPQHF. CDR3 bases: TGTGCCAGCAGCCCCTGGGGGGGGCAAAGCAATCAGCCCCAGCATTTT.

The CDR3 sequence is CASSSDRINEQFF. The CDR3 bases are TGCGCCAGCAGCTCGGACAGGATCAATGAGCAGTTCTTC. The gene calls are TRBV5-1 and TRBJ2-1; 7 positions agree with TRBD1. The trim removed 3 bases at V and 6 bases at J, leaving 3 bases unmatched. The CDR3 loop spans 13 amino acids. Germline-derived CDR1 and CDR2 are SGHRS and YFSETQ.

V gene TRBV7-9 combines with J gene TRBJ2-1; 11 positions match TRBD1. V trimming: 5 bases; J trimming: 8 bases; junction bases outside the gene matches: 14. Germline CDR1 SEHNR, CDR2 FQNEAQ (reference sequence). The CDR3 sequence is 17 residues long. The CDR3, as DNA: TGTGCCAGCAGCCCGTCCGGGACAGGGGGTTATTTGGATGAGCAGTTCTTC. It codes for CASSPSGTGGYLDEQFF.

As DNA, the CDR3 is TGTGCCAGCAGTTCCCCTGTCGGGGCGGCTGCTAGGGGGGGCCAAGGAATTGTCAATGAGCAGTTCTTC. Protein: CASSSPVGAAARGGQGIVNEQFF. This chain joins TRBV28 and TRBJ2-1, with D possibly being TRBD2 (7 bases). The V gene's germline CDR1 is MDHEN and CDR2 SYDVKM. The CDR3 is made up of 23 amino acids. V was trimmed by 4 bases and J by 6 bases, leaving 40 bases between them.

This sequence joins TRBV3-1 (or the pseudogene TRBV3-2) and TRBJ2-3; 10 bases line up with TRBD1. CDR1 is LGHDT and CDR2 is YNNKEL in the germline V gene (reference sequence). The CDR3 covers 17 residues. V lost 3 bases to trimming and J lost 6 bases; unmatched junction nucleotides: 12. CDR3 protein: CASSHPFLDRGRDTQYF. The CDR3 DNA follows: TGTGCCAGCAGCCACCCCTTCCTCGACAGGGGGCGGGATACGCAGTATTTT.

The chain uses TRBV5-1 and TRBJ2-3; 8 bases are a match to TRBD1. Germline assignment: CDR1 SGHRS and CDR2 YFSETQ. V was pared by 9 bases and J by 3 bases, with 6 bases of the junction left unmatched. The CDR3 has 13 residues. CDR3 residues: CATRTGLTDTQYF. Written as DNA, the CDR3 is TGCGCCACCAGGACAGGGTTAACAGATACGCAGTATTTT.

This chain joins TRBV25-1 and TRBJ1-4; 8 nucleotides align to TRBD1. The germline CDR1 and CDR2 sequences are MGHDK and SYGVNS. With 6 bases clipped from V and 7 bases from J, the junction kept 16 bases outside the gene matches. The CDR3 length is 17 residues. The CDR3 DNA reads TGTGCCAGCAGACCACAGGGGGTACGAGGGGGAAGTGAAAAACTGTTTTTT. Protein: CASRPQGVRGGSEKLFF.

This chain uses TRBV7-2 with TRBJ1-2, with 7 bases matching TRBD1. CDR1 and CDR2 (germline): SGHTA, FQGNSA. The V segment lost 0 bases and the J segment 1 base; nucleotides outside the gene matches: 5. The CDR3 is 16 residues long. CDR3 loop: CASSLATGQFNYGYTF. For the CDR3, the DNA is TGTGCCAGCAGCTTAGCGACGGGACAGTTTAACTATGGCTACACCTTC.